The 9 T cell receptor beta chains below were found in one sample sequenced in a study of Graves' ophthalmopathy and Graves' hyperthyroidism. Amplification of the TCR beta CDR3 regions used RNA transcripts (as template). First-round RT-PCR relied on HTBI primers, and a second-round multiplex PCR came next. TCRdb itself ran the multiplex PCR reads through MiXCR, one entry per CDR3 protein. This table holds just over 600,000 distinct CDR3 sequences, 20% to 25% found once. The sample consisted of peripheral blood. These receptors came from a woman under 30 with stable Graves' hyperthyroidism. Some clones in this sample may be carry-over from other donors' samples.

CDR3 region: CASSTDSRRGNQPQHF. CDR3 bases: TGTGCCAGCAGTACGGACAGCCGGAGGGGCAATCAGCCCCAGCATTTT. V gene TRBV12-3 or TRBV12-4 combines with J gene TRBJ1-5; D is perhaps TRBD1 (6 bases). The CDR3 consists of 16 residues. Trimming cost V 5 bases and J 2 bases, with 16 bases left between them.

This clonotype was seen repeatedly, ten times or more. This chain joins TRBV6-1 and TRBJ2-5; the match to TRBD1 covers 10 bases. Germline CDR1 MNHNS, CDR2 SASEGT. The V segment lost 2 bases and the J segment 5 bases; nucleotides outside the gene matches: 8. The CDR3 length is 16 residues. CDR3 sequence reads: CASSETPGQGTETQYF. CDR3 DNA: TGTGCCAGCAGTGAAACTCCGGGACAGGGGACGGAGACCCAGTACTTC.

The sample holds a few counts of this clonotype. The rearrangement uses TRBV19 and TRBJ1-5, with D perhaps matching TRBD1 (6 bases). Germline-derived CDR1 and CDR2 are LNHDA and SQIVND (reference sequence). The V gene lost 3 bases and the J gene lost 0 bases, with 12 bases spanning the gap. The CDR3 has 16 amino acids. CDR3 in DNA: TGTGCCAGTAGTATCCAGGGGAAGTATAGCAATCAGCCCCAGCATTTT. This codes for CASSIQGKYSNQPQHF. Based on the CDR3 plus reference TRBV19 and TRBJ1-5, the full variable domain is DGGITQSPKYLFRKEGQNVTLSCEQNLNHDAMYWYRQDPGQGLRLIYYSQIVNDFQKGDIAEGYSVSREKKESFPLTVTSAQKNPTAFYLCASSIQGKYSNQPQHFGDGTRLSIL.

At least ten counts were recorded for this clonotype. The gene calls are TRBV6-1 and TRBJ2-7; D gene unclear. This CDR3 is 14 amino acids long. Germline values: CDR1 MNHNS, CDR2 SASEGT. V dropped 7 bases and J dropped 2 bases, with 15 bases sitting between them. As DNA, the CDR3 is TGTGCCAGCATGGCGGAGCAGCTTCCCTACGAGCAGTACTTC. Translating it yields CASMAEQLPYEQYF.

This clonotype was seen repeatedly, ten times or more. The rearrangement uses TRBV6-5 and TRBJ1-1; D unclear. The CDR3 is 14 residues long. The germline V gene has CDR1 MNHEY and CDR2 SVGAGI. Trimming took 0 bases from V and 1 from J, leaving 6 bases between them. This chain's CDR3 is CASSYSDWNTEAFF. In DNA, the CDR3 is TGTGCCAGCAGTTACTCCGACTGGAACACTGAAGCTTTCTTT.

The CDR3 here is CASSQDLGREETQYF. The DNA for the CDR3 is TGCGCCAGCAGCCAAGATCTGGGCAGGGAAGAGACCCAGTACTTC. The genes are TRBV4-3 and TRBJ2-5; possible D gene TRBD1, 5 bases. V lost 0 bases and J 3 bases, leaving 11 bases between the germline ends. This CDR3 is 15 amino acids long. CDR1 is LGHNA and CDR2 is YSLEER in the germline V gene.

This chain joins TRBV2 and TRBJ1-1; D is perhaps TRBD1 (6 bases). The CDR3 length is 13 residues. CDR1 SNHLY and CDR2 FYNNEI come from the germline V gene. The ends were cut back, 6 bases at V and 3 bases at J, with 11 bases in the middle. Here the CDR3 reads CASRAGQYTEAFF. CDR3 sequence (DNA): TGTGCCAGCAGAGCGGGACAATACACTGAAGCTTTCTTT.

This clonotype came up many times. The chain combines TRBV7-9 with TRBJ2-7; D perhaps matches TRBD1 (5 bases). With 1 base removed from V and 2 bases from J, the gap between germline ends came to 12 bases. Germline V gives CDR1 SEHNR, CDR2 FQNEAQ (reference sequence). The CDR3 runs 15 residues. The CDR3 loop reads CASSLERGFPYEQYF. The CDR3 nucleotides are TGTGCCAGCAGCTTAGAAAGGGGATTCCCCTACGAGCAGTACTTC.

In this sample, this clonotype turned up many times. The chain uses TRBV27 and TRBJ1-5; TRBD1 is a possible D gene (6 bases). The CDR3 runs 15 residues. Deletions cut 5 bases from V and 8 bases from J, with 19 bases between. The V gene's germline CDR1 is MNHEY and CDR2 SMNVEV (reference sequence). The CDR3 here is CASSPWTDSVKPQHF. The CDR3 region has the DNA TGTGCCAGCAGTCCGTGGACAGACTCTGTAAAGCCCCAGCATTTT.